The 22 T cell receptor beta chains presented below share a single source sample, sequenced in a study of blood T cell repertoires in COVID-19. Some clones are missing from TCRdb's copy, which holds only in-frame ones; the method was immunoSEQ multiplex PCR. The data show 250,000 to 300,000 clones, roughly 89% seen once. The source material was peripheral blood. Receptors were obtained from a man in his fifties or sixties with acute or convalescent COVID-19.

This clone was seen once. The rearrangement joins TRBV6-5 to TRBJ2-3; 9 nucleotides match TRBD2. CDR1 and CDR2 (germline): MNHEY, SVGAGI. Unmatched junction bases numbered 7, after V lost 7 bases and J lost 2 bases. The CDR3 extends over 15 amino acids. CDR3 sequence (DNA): TGTGCCAGCAACCCCCTAGCGGGGAACACAGATACGCAGTATTTT. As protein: CASNPLAGNTDTQYF.

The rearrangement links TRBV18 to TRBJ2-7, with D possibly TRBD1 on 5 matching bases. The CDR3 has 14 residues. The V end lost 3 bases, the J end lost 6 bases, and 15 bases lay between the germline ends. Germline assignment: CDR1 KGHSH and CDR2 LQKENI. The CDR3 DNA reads TGTGCCAGCTCACCGGTCAGGGAAATAGGCGAGCAGTACTTC. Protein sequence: CASSPVREIGEQYF.

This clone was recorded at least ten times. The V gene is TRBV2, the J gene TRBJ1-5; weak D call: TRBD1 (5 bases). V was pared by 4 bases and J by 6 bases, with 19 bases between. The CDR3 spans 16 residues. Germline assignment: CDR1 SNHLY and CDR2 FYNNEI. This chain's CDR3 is CASSGQQLRRGQPQHF. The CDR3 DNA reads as TGTGCCAGCAGTGGACAGCAACTACGCCGAGGTCAGCCCCAGCATTTT.

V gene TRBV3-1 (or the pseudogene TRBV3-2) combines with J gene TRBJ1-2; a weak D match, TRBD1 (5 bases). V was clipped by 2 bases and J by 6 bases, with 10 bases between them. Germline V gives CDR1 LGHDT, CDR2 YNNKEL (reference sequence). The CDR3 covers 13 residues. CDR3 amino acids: CASSQQWGDGYTF. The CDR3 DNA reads TGTGCCAGCAGCCAACAGTGGGGGGATGGCTACACCTTC.

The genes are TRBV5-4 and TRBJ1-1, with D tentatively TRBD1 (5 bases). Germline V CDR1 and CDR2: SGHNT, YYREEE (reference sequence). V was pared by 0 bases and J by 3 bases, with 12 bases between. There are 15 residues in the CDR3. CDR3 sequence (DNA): TGTGCCAGCAGCTTGGATGCAGGGTGGGACACTGAAGCTTTCTTT. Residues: CASSLDAGWDTEAFF.

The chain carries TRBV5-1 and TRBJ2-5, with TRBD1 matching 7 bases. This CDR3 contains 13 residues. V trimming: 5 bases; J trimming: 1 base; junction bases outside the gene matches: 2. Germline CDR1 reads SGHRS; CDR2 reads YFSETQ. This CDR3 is CASRGDSQETQYF. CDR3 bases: TGCGCCAGCAGAGGGGACAGCCAAGAGACCCAGTACTTC.

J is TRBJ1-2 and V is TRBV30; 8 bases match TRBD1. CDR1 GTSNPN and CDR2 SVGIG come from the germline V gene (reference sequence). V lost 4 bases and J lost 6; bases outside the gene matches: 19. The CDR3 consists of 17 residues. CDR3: CAWNIFRSPGQDNGYTF. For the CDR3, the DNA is TGTGCCTGGAACATCTTCAGGTCCCCGGGACAGGATAATGGCTACACCTTC.

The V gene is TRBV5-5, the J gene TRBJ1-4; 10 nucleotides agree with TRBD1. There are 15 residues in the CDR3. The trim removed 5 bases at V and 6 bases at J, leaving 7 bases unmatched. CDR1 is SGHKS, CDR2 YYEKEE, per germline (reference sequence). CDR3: CASSKDGTGDEKLFF. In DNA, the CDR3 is TGTGCCAGCAGTAAGGACGGGACAGGGGATGAAAAACTGTTTTTT.

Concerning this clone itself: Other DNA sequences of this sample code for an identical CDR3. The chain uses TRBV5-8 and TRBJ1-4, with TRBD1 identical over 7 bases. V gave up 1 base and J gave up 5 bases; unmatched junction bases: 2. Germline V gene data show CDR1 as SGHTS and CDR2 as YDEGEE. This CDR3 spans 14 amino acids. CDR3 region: CASSLTTGNEKLFF. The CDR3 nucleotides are TGTGCCAGCAGCTTGACGACAGGGAATGAAAAACTGTTTTTT.

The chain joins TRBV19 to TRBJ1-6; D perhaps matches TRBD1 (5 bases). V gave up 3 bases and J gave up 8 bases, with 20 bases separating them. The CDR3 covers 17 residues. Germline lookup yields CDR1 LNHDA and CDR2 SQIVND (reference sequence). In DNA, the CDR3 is TGTGCCAGTAGTATTTTTAGATCCGGACAAGAATATTCACCCCTCCACTTT. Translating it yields CASSIFRSGQEYSPLHF.

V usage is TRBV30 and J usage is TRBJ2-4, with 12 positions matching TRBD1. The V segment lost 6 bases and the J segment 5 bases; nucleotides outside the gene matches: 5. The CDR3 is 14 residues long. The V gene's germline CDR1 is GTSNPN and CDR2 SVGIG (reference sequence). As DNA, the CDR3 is TGTGCCTGCAAAGGGGACAGGGGGCAAAACATTCAGTACTTC. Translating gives CACKGDRGQNIQYF.

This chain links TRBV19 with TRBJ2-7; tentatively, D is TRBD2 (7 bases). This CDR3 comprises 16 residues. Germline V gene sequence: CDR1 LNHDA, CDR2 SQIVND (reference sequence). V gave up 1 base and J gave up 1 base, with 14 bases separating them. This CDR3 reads CASSIGPRGASYEQYF. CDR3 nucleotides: TGTGCCAGTAGTATAGGTCCTCGGGGGGCTTCCTACGAGCAGTACTTC. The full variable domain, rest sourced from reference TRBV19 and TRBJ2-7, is DGGITQSPKYLFRKEGQNVTLSCEQNLNHDAMYWYRQDPGQGLRLIYYSQIVNDFQKGDIAEGYSVSREKKESFPLTVTSAQKNPTAFYLCASSIGPRGASYEQYFGPGTRLTVT.

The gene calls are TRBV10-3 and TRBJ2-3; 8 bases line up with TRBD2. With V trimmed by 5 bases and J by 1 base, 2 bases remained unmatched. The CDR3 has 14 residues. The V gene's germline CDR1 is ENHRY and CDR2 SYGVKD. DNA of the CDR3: TGTGCCATCAGTAGAGCGGGGGGCACAGATACGCAGTATTTT. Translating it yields CAISRAGGTDTQYF.

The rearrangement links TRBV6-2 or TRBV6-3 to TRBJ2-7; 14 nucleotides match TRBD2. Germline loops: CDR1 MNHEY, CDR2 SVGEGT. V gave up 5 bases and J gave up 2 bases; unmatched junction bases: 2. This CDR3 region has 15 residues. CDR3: CASSRTSGGTYEQYF. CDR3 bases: TGTGCCAGCAGTAGGACTAGCGGGGGGACCTACGAGCAGTACTTC.

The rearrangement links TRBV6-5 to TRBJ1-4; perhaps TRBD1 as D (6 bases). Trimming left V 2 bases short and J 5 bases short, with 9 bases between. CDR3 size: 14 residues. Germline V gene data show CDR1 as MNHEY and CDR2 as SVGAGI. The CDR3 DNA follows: TGTGCCAGCAGTTACGACAGGTTAAATGAAAAACTGTTTTTT. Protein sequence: CASSYDRLNEKLFF.

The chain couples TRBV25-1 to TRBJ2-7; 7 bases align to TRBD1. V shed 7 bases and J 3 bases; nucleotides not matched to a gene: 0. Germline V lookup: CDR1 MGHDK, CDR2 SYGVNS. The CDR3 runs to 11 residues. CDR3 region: CASTGGYEQYF. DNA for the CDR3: TGTGCCAGCACAGGGGGCTACGAGCAGTACTTC.

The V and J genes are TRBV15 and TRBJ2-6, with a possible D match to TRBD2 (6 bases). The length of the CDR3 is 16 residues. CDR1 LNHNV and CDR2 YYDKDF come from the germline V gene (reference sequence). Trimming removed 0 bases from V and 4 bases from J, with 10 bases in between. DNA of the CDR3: TGTGCCACCAGCAGAGATTCGGGAGCCGGGGCCAACGTCCTGACTTTC. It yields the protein CATSRDSGAGANVLTF.

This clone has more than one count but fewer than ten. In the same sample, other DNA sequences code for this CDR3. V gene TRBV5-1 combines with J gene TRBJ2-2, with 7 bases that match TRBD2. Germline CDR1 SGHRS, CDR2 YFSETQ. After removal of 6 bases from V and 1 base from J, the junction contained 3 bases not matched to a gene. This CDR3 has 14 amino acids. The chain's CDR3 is CASNLAGNTGELFF. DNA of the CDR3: TGCGCCAGCAATTTAGCGGGGAACACCGGGGAGCTGTTTTTT.

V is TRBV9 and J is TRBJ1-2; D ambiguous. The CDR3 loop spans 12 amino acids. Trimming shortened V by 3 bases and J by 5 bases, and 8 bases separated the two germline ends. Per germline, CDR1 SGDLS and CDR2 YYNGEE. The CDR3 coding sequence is TGTGCCAGCAGCGCGAACAGTTATGGCTACACCTTC. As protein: CASSANSYGYTF.

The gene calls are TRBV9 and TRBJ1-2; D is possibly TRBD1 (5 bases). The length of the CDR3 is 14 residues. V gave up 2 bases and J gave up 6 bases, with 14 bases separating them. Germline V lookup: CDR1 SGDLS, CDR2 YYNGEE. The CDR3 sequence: CASSVQGGMDGYTF. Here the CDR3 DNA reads TGTGCCAGCAGCGTGCAGGGAGGGATGGATGGCTACACCTTC.

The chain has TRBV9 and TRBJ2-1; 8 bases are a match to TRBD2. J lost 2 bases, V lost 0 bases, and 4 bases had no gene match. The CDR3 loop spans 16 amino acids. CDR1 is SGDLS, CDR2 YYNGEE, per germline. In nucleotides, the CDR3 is TGTGCCAGCAGCGTAGGACGGGGGGGGACCTACAATGAGCAGTTCTTC. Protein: CASSVGRGGTYNEQFF.

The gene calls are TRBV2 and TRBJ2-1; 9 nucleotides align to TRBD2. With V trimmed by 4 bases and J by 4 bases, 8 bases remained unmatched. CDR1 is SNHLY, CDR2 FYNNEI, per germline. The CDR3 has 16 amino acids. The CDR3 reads CASSAPLAGNYNEQFF. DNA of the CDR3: TGTGCCAGCAGTGCCCCCCTAGCGGGGAATTACAATGAGCAGTTCTTC.